These 29 T cell receptor beta chains were all obtained from the same sample, sequenced in a study of Graves' ophthalmopathy and Graves' hyperthyroidism. Amplified material comprised TCR beta CDR3 regions derived from RNA transcripts. First-round RT-PCR used HTBI primers; second-round multiplex PCR followed. TCRdb passed the multiplex PCR reads through MiXCR, listing each CDR3 protein once. The sample lists fewer than 400,000 distinct CDR3 sequences; about 18% were seen once. The sample was peripheral blood. These receptors originate from a woman in her late teens or twenties with Graves' ophthalmopathy.

There are many counts of this clonotype. This rearrangement joins TRBV6-4 to TRBJ2-7; 9 nucleotides align to TRBD1. After removal of 6 bases from V and 5 bases from J, the junction contained 8 bases not matched to a gene. The CDR3 sequence is 14 residues long. Germline CDR1 reads MRHNA; CDR2 reads SNTAGT. Here the CDR3 reads CASRPQGARHEQYF. In DNA form, the CDR3 reads TGTGCCAGCAGACCACAGGGGGCCCGCCACGAGCAGTACTTC.

This clonotype was seen at least ten times. The genes are TRBV12-5 and TRBJ1-2; D remains unclear. Germline V gene lookup returns CDR1 LGHNT and CDR2 FRNRAP. The CDR3 has 13 amino acids. Trimming stripped 1 base from V and 2 bases from J, with 5 bases between. The CDR3 is CASGLGWNYGYTF. The CDR3, as DNA: TGTGCTAGTGGTTTGGGTTGGAACTATGGCTACACCTTC.

The table lists this clonotype with many counts. The CDR3 sequence: CASSGSLRGGSGYTF. CDR3 coding DNA: TGTGCCAGCAGCGGATCTCTCAGGGGAGGCAGCGGCTACACCTTC. V is TRBV12-3 or TRBV12-4 and J is TRBJ1-2; maybe TRBD1 (6 bases). The CDR3 is made up of 15 amino acids. Trimming left V 6 bases short and J 8 bases short, with 22 bases between.

This clonotype was seen ten or more times. The V gene is TRBV7-9, the J gene TRBJ1-6, with D possibly matching TRBD1 (5 bases). Trimming shortened V by 0 bases and J by 3 bases, and 12 bases separated the two germline ends. This CDR3 region has 17 residues. Per the germline V gene, CDR1 is SEHNR and CDR2 is FQNEAQ (reference sequence). CDR3 DNA: TGTGCCAGCAGCTTAGCGCTGGGGGGGGTCTATAATTCACCCCTCCACTTT. As protein: CASSLALGGVYNSPLHF.

This clonotype was picked up many times. The V gene is TRBV11-1, the J gene TRBJ2-7; D is unresolved. V lost 2 bases, J lost 6 bases, and 8 bases lay in between. This CDR3 has 12 residues. Germline CDR1 reads SGHAT; CDR2 reads FQDESV (reference sequence). The CDR3 nucleotides read TGTGCCAGCAGCTTAAGTTTCGGCGAGCAGTACTTC. The encoded protein is CASSLSFGEQYF.

This clonotype occurred many times. It is unclear where the CDR3 begins or ends on the DNA, so no DNA is shown, and the CDR3 is as TCRdb lists it. The chain has TRBV7-9 and TRBJ2-5; TRBD2 is the table's D call, not checked against the DNA. CDR1 and CDR2 (germline): SEHNR, FQNEAQ (reference sequence). The CDR3 is 16 amino acids long, termini counted. This CDR3 reads CASSLAVAALPEAQYF.

This clonotype was observed many times. The chain uses TRBV12-3 or TRBV12-4 and TRBJ1-1; D remains unclear. Trimming stripped 3 bases from V and 6 bases from J, with 11 bases between. CDR3 length: 13 amino acids. The CDR3 nucleotides read TGTGCCAGCAGTTTGAAAGCCGGGTCTGAAGCTTTCTTT. Its protein product is CASSLKAGSEAFF.

This clonotype was recorded at least ten times. The rearrangement uses TRBV28 and TRBJ1-6; 9 nucleotides match TRBD1. With 0 bases clipped from V and 6 bases from J, the junction kept 0 bases outside the gene matches. CDR3 length: 15 residues. Looked up from germline, CDR1 is MDHEN and CDR2 is SYDVKM. CDR3 nucleotides: TGTGCCAGCAGTTTATGGACAGGGGGTAATTCACCCCTCCACTTT. Amino acid sequence: CASSLWTGGNSPLHF.

The CDR3 is CASRSPTEQYF. The DNA for the CDR3 is TGTGCCAGCAGGTCCCCCACCGAGCAGTACTTC. The rearrangement uses TRBV28 and TRBJ2-7; D unclear. Between the trimmed V and J ends, which lost 6 bases and 6 bases, there was a span of 9 bases. Germline V CDR1 and CDR2: MDHEN, SYDVKM. The CDR3 has 11 amino acids.

This clonotype was observed at least ten times. The gene calls are TRBV7-9 and TRBJ2-7; D possibly matches TRBD1 or TRBD2 (5 bases each). V was clipped by 5 bases and J by 4 bases, with 18 bases between them. The CDR3 runs 15 residues. CDR1 SEHNR and CDR2 FQNEAQ come from the germline V gene (reference sequence). The CDR3 here is CASSQPLGERYEQYF. DNA of the CDR3: TGTGCCAGCAGCCAACCATTAGGGGAGAGGTACGAGCAGTACTTC.

This clonotype came up many times. The chain couples TRBV28 to TRBJ2-2; no firm D call. The CDR3 runs to 15 residues. The V end was cut by 3 bases, the J end by 6 bases, with 14 bases between. The germline V gene encodes CDR1 MDHEN and CDR2 SYDVKM. This chain's CDR3 is CASSFIRPPPGELFF. The CDR3, as DNA: TGTGCCAGCAGTTTCATCCGGCCCCCCCCCGGGGAGCTGTTTTTT.

This clonotype was counted many times. The gene calls are TRBV7-9 and TRBJ2-5, with D uncertain. Germline loops: CDR1 SEHNR, CDR2 FQNEAQ (reference sequence). This CDR3 is 14 amino acids long. The V end lost 4 bases, the J end lost 0 bases, and 9 bases lay between the germline ends. Here the CDR3 reads CASSSTQYQETQYF. The CDR3 coding sequence is TGTGCCAGCAGCTCGACCCAGTACCAAGAGACCCAGTACTTC.

This chain uses TRBV27 with TRBJ1-1; 8 positions match TRBD1. With 2 bases clipped from V and 12 bases from J, the junction kept 11 bases outside the gene matches. The CDR3 is 14 residues long. Germline CDR1 is MNHEY and CDR2 is SMNVEV (reference sequence). CDR3 nucleotide sequence: TGTGCCAGCAGTTTAAGCACGAGACAGGGGTTGACTTTCTTT. Translation: CASSLSTRQGLTFF.

There are a few counts of this clonotype. The chain employs TRBV7-2 and TRBJ2-7, with D unclear. The CDR3 spans 15 residues. CDR1 and CDR2 from the germline V gene are SGHTA and FQGNSA. Trimming stripped 1 base from V and 0 bases from J, with 10 bases between. The CDR3 sequence: CASSLVPETSYEQYF. CDR3 DNA sequence: TGTGCCAGCAGCTTAGTTCCGGAGACCTCCTACGAGCAGTACTTC.

This clonotype appeared a few times. The rearrangement uses TRBV6-1 and TRBJ1-1, with D tentatively TRBD1 (5 bases). Germline values: CDR1 MNHNS, CDR2 SASEGT. Trimming cost V 3 bases and J 3 bases, with 17 bases left between them. There are 16 residues in the CDR3. The chain's CDR3 is CASSEPLGGLDTEAFF. CDR3 DNA sequence: TGTGCCAGCAGTGAGCCGTTGGGGGGATTGGACACTGAAGCTTTCTTT.

This clonotype was detected ten times or more. CDR3 in DNA: TGTGCCTGGAGTGGGGGATGGGCGCGCGGTGAAGCTTTCTTT. Protein sequence: CAWSGGWARGEAFF. The chain is built from TRBV30 and TRBJ1-1; no firm D call. Deletions cut 1 base from V and 7 bases from J, with 16 bases between. This CDR3 is built from 14 residues. Germline-derived CDR1 and CDR2 are GTSNPN and SVGIG (reference sequence). Complete variable domain (other parts from reference TRBV30 and TRBJ1-1): SQTIHQWPATLVQPVGSPLSLECTVEGTSNPNLYWYRQAAGRGLQLLFYSVGIGQISSEVPQNLSASRPQDRQFILSSKKLLLSDSGFYLCAWSGGWARGEAFFGQGTRLTVV.

This clonotype was detected ten times or more. J is TRBJ2-7 and V is TRBV27, with a possible D match to TRBD1 (5 bases). The CDR3 is made up of 13 amino acids. The V end was cut by 5 bases, the J end by 2 bases, with 10 bases between. The germline CDR1 and CDR2 sequences are MNHEY and SMNVEV (reference sequence). The CDR3 nucleotides read TGTGCCAGCAGTCATCCAGGGACCTACGAGCAGTACTTC. It yields the protein CASSHPGTYEQYF.

This clonotype was seen repeatedly, ten times or more. The chain has TRBV6-2 or TRBV6-3 and TRBJ2-2, with 11 bases identical to TRBD2. Trimming cost V 4 bases and J 5 bases; bases outside gene matches: 9. In germline, CDR1 is MNHEY, CDR2 SVGEGT. This CDR3 has 17 amino acids. In DNA form, the CDR3 reads TGTGCCAGCAGTTTCCATAGCGGGGGGGCCAGGACCGGGGAGCTGTTTTTT. Amino acid sequence: CASSFHSGGARTGELFF.

At least ten counts were recorded for this clonotype. The J gene is TRBJ1-1, the V gene TRBV6-5; D not certain. Germline V lookup: CDR1 MNHEY, CDR2 SVGAGI. Deletions cut 2 bases from V and 0 bases from J, with 10 bases between. This CDR3 has 15 amino acids. The CDR3 loop is CASSYRHTMNTEAFF. The DNA of the CDR3 is TGTGCCAGCAGTTACCGACATACGATGAACACTGAAGCTTTCTTT.

This clonotype was counted ten times or more. The rearrangement uses TRBV3-1 and TRBJ2-5, with D unresolved. V was pared by 6 bases and J by 2 bases, with 13 bases between. Germline V gene lookup returns CDR1 LGHDT and CDR2 YNNKEL (reference sequence). The CDR3 contains 14 residues. The CDR3 sequence: CASSMFRDQETQYF. CDR3 bases: TGTGCCAGCAGTATGTTTAGAGATCAAGAGACCCAGTACTTC.

This clonotype has a count of ten or more. V usage is TRBV11-2 and J usage is TRBJ1-2, with D hard to call. The ends were cut back, 5 bases at V and 3 bases at J, with 7 bases in the middle. This CDR3 spans 12 amino acids. Germline values: CDR1 SGHAT, CDR2 FQNNGV. This chain's CDR3 is CASSPRDYGYTF. CDR3 DNA sequence: TGTGCCAGCAGCCCCCGCGACTATGGCTACACCTTC.

Ten or more counts support this clonotype. The chain carries TRBV19 and TRBJ2-3, with D possibly TRBD1 on 6 matching bases. The CDR3 runs 14 residues. With 10 bases removed from V and 4 bases from J, the gap between germline ends came to 18 bases. Germline V gene data show CDR1 as LNHDA and CDR2 as SQIVND (reference sequence). For the CDR3, the DNA is TGTGCCACACAGGGTGTGGTGGAGGCAGATACGCAGTATTTT. Amino acid sequence: CATQGVVEADTQYF.

This clonotype occurred many times. This chain uses TRBV6-5 with TRBJ1-2; D unresolved. The V end lost 2 bases, the J end lost 6 bases, and 19 bases lay between the germline ends. Germline CDR1 MNHEY, CDR2 SVGAGI. This CDR3 has 16 residues. The DNA of the CDR3 is TGTGCCAGCAGTTACCCAAAGGGTTTTATCTCCCATGGCTACACCTTC. Amino acids: CASSYPKGFISHGYTF.

This clonotype was seen ten or more times. This chain uses TRBV15 with TRBJ1-2; D is undetermined. The germline V gene has CDR1 LNHNV and CDR2 YYDKDF (reference sequence). This CDR3 has 15 residues. The ends were cut back, 3 bases at V and 4 bases at J, with 15 bases in the middle. CDR3: CATSSFHLRRYGYTF. The CDR3 coding sequence is TGTGCCACCAGCAGTTTCCATCTCAGGCGCTATGGCTACACCTTC. The whole variable domain, remainder taken from reference TRBV15 and TRBJ1-2, is DAMVIQNPRYQVTQFGKPVTLSCSQTLNHNVMYWYQQKSSQAPKLLFHYYDKDFNNEADTPDNFQSRRPNTSFCFLDIRSPGLGDTAMYLCATSSFHLRRYGYTFGSGTRLTVV.

This clonotype has just one count. V and J are TRBV5-1 and TRBJ2-7, with D perhaps matching TRBD1 (6 bases). This CDR3 has 13 residues. V was shortened by 0 bases and J by 6 bases, with 10 bases between the two germline ends. Per germline, CDR1 SGHRS and CDR2 YFSETQ. CDR3 loop: CASSLDRAFEQYF. The DNA for the CDR3 is TGCGCCAGCAGCTTGGACAGGGCTTTCGAGCAGTACTTC.

The table lists this clonotype with a few counts. The chain is built from TRBV6-1 and TRBJ2-7, with D uncertain. The CDR3 covers 13 residues. The V end lost 8 bases, the J end lost 0 bases, and 11 bases lay between the germline ends. Germline loops: CDR1 MNHNS, CDR2 SASEGT. The CDR3 sequence is CASETLNSYEQYF. The CDR3 coding sequence is TGTGCCAGCGAAACCCTAAACTCCTACGAGCAGTACTTC.

In its sample, this clonotype was seen many times. The rearrangement uses TRBV20-1 and TRBJ2-4, with D perhaps matching TRBD1 (6 bases). The CDR3 is 16 residues long. V was cut by 5 bases and J by 0 bases, with 17 bases left in between. Germline CDR1 and CDR2: DFQATT and SNEGSKA (reference sequence). The CDR3 region has the DNA TGCAGTGCTCGGAAACAGGGACCTCTAGCCAAAAACATTCAGTACTTC. Translating it yields CSARKQGPLAKNIQYF.

This clonotype has ten or more counts. The chain joins TRBV6-1 to TRBJ2-7; a weak D match, TRBD1 (6 bases). There are 15 residues in the CDR3. The V gene lost 4 bases and the J gene lost 4 bases, with 17 bases spanning the gap. The germline gives CDR1 MNHNS, CDR2 SASEGT. This CDR3 reads CASSAWGPSAYEQYF. Here the CDR3 DNA reads TGTGCCAGCAGTGCTTGGGGGCCCAGCGCATACGAGCAGTACTTC.

Many counts were recorded for this clonotype. The chain uses TRBV5-1 and TRBJ1-3; perhaps TRBD1 as D (5 bases). This CDR3 comprises 15 residues. Per the germline V gene, CDR1 is SGHRS and CDR2 is YFSETQ. Trimming removed 0 bases from V and 1 base from J, with 8 bases in between. The CDR3 DNA reads TGCGCCAGCAGCTTGGGGGGGACTTCTGGAAACACCATATATTTT. Residues: CASSLGGTSGNTIYF.